A selection of T cell receptor beta chains follows, all from one sample in a study of T-cell memory formation after mild COVID-19. TCRdb independently ran MiXCR on the 5' RACE reads; one entry per CDR3 protein. This repertoire shows under 450,000 distinct CDR3 sequences, 23% found once; its top ten account for less than 15%. Sample: PBMCs or a T cell subset sorted from them (not recorded which). These receptors were taken from an adult woman who had mild COVID-19 (a few samples of this study predate the infection). Cell type and time point are not known. CDR3s include the opening cysteine and the closing phenylalanine or tryptophan. The D gene is left open where the match is weak. Clone size is stated in some rows and not others, as once, few, many or a class when expanded.

CDR3nt | CDR3aa | v_gene | d_gene | j_gene | len | abundance
TGTGCCACCAAACCTCCCTCTCGTCTGGTTGGGACAGAGAGGTACGAGCAGTACTTC | CATKPPSRLVGTERYEQYF | TRBV19 | TRBD1 | TRBJ2-7 | 19 | -
TGTGCCAGCACAGCCTTCGGGGGACTAGCGGGAGTTCCAGATACGCAGTATTTT | CASTAFGGLAGVPDTQYF | TRBV12-3/TRBV12-4 | TRBD2 | TRBJ2-3 | 18 | -
TGCAGCGTCGAAGGGACAGTAGATGGCTACACCTTC | CSVEGTVDGYTF | TRBV29-1 | TRBD1 | TRBJ1-2 | 12 | -
TGTGCCAGCAGCTTAGATTTGGGGGCCCAGTACTTC | CASSLDLGAQYF | TRBV7-9 | - | TRBJ2-5 | 12 | few
TGCAGCGCCCTCGGGACAGGGGGTACTGAAGCTTTCTTT | CSALGTGGTEAFF | TRBV29-1 | TRBD1 | TRBJ1-1 | 13 | -
TGCGCCAGCAGCTTGGGGCCCGCGGACAACGAGCAGTACTTC | CASSLGPADNEQYF | TRBV5-1 | - | TRBJ2-7 | 14 | -
TGTGCCACCAAATCGGAGGGGGAGGAAACTGAAGCTTTCTTT | CATKSEGEETEAFF | TRBV24-1 | - | TRBJ1-1 | 14 | few
TGTGCCAGCTCCACCCGCGACCCGCCCCAGCATTTT | CASSTRDPPQHF | TRBV18 | - | TRBJ1-5 | 12 | once
TGTGCCAGCTCACCGGCCCGCGCCTCTGGGGCCAACGTCCTGACTTTC | CASSPARASGANVLTF | TRBV18 | - | TRBJ2-6 | 16 | many
TGCAGCGCGGGACGGAGCTCCTACGAGCAGTACTTC | CSAGRSSYEQYF | TRBV29-1 | - | TRBJ2-7 | 12 | -
TGTGCCAGCAGAAGTGACATTTGGAATTCACCCCTCAACTTT | CASRSDIWNSPLNF | TRBV25-1 | - | TRBJ1-6 | 14 | -
TGTGCCAGCAGTTTCCGCAGGGCCACGTATGGCTACACCTTC | CASSFRRATYGYTF | TRBV12-3/TRBV12-4 | - | TRBJ1-2 | 14 | -
TGTGCCAGCCGGAGTTTAGATGAAAAACTGTTTTTT | CASRSLDEKLFF | TRBV12-3/TRBV12-4 | - | TRBJ1-4 | 12 | -
TGTGCCTGGAGGCCGACGGACAGGGGGAATCTCGAGCAGTACTTC | CAWRPTDRGNLEQYF | TRBV30 | TRBD1 | TRBJ2-7 | 15 | many
TGTGCCGTCGCCCCAAGCGGGAGCTCCTACGAGCAGTACTTC | CAVAPSGSSYEQYF | TRBV30 | TRBD2 | TRBJ2-7 | 14 | few
TGCAGCGGGACTATGTCCCAAGAGACCCAGTACTTC | CSGTMSQETQYF | TRBV29-1 | - | TRBJ2-5 | 12 | few
TGCGCCAGCGAGGCGAAGCGGGGGGCGAACACCGGGGAGCTGTTTTTT | CASEAKRGANTGELFF | TRBV4-1 | TRBD2 | TRBJ2-2 | 16 | -
TGTGCCATCAGTGAACAGGGAGAGGATACGCAGTATTTT | CAISEQGEDTQYF | TRBV10-3 | - | TRBJ2-3 | 13 | -
TGTGCCAGCAGCTCAACGTTGGACAGGGGGCCGGAGACCCAGTACTTC | CASSSTLDRGPETQYF | TRBV7-2 | TRBD1 | TRBJ2-5 | 16 | -
TGCGCCAGCAGCCAAGATCAGCAGCTCGGCACTGAAGCTTTCTTT | CASSQDQQLGTEAFF | TRBV4-1 | - | TRBJ1-1 | 15 | -
TGCGCCAGCAGCCAAGATCCCGTTACTAGCGGGGAGTACAATGAGCAGTTCTTC | CASSQDPVTSGEYNEQFF | TRBV4-1 | TRBD2 | TRBJ2-1 | 18 | -
TGTGCCAGCAGCCAGTCACAGGGTCCCTCGTTCAACTATGGCTACACCTTC | CASSQSQGPSFNYGYTF | TRBV4-2 | - | TRBJ1-2 | 17 | few
TGTGCCAGCAGTCTCACCGGGACAGGGGCCAACTATGGCTACACCTTC | CASSLTGTGANYGYTF | TRBV12-3/TRBV12-4 | TRBD1 | TRBJ1-2 | 16 | -
TGTGCCAGCAGCTGGCCAGGGGGCAATGAGCAGTTCTTC | CASSWPGGNEQFF | TRBV5-4 | TRBD1 | TRBJ2-1 | 13 | -